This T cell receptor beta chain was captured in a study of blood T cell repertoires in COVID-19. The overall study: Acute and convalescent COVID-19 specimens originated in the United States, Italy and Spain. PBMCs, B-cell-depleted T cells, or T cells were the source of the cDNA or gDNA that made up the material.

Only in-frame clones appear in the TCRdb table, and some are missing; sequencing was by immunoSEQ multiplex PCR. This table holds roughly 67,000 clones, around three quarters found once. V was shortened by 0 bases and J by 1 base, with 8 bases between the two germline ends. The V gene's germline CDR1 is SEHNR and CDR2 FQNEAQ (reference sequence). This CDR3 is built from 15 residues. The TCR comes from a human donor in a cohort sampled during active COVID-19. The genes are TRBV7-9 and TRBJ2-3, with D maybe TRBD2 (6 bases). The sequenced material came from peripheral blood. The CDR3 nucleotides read TGTGCCAGCAGCTTAGCGGGGGGACGCACAGATACGCAGTATTTT. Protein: CASSLAGGRTDTQYF.